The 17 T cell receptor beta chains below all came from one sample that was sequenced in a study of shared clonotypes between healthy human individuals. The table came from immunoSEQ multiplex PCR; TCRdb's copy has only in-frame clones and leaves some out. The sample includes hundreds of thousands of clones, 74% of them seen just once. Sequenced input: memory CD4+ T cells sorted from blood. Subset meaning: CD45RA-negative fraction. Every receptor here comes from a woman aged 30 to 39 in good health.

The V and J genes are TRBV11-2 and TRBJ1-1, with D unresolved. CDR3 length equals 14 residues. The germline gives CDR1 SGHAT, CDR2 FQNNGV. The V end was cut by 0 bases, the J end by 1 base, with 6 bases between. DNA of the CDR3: TGTGCCAGCAGCTTAGACACCGCGAACACTGAAGCTTTCTTT. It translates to CASSLDTANTEAFF.

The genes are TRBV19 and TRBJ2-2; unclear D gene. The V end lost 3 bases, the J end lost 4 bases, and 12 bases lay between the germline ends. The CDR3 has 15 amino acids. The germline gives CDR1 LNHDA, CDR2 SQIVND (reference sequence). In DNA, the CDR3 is TGTGCCAGTAGTATCAAAGGGCTTAGCACCGGGGAGCTGTTTTTT. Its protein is CASSIKGLSTGELFF.

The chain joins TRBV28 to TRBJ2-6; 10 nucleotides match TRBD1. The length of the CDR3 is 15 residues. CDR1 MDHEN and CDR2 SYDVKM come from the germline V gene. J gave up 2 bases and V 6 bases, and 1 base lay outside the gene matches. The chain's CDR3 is CASRTGGTGANVLTF. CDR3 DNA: TGTGCCAGCAGGACAGGGGGCACTGGGGCCAACGTCCTGACTTTC.

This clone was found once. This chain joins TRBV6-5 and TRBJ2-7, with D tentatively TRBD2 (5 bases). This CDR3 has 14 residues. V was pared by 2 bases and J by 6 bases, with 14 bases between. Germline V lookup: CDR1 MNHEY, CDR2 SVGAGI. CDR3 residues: CASSYTRSGVEQYF. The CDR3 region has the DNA TGTGCCAGCAGTTACACGCGGTCCGGGGTCGAGCAGTACTTC.

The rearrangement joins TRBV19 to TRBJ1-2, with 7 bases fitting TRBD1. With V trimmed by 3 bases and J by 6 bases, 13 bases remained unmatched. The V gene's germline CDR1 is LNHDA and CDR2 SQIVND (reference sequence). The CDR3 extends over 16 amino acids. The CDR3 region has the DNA TGTGCCAGTAGTATCCCCGCGCGACAGGGCAGGCATGGCTACACCTTC. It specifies CASSIPARQGRHGYTF.

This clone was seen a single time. CDR3 loop: CASSRQGVGGNTIYF. As DNA, the CDR3 is TGTGCCAGCAGCCGACAGGGGGTCGGTGGAAACACCATATATTTT. The chain has TRBV6-5 and TRBJ1-3; 9 nucleotides line up with TRBD1. V lost 6 bases to trimming and J lost 3 bases; unmatched junction nucleotides: 6. Germline CDR1 and CDR2: MNHEY and SVGAGI. This CDR3 is built from 15 residues.

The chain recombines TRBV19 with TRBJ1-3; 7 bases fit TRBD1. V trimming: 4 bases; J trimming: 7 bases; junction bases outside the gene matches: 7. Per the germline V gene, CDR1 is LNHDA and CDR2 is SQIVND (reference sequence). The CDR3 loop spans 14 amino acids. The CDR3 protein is CASSTRTGGNTIYF. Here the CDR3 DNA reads TGTGCCAGTAGTACCCGGACAGGTGGGAACACCATATATTTT.

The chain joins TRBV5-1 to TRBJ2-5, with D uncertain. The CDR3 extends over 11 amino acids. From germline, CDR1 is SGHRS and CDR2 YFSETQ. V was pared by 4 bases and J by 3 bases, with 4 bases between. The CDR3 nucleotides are TGCGCCAGCAGCGCAAAAGAGACCCAGTACTTC. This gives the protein CASSAKETQYF.

The CDR3 loop is CASSALRGSSYEQYF. The CDR3, as DNA: TGTGCCAGCAGCGCTCTCCGGGGCAGCTCCTACGAGCAGTACTTC. The chain joins TRBV11-2 to TRBJ2-7; D might be TRBD1 or TRBD2, each matching 5 bases. V was trimmed by 5 bases and J by 0 bases, leaving 14 bases between them. The CDR3 consists of 15 residues. CDR1 and CDR2 (germline): SGHAT, FQNNGV.

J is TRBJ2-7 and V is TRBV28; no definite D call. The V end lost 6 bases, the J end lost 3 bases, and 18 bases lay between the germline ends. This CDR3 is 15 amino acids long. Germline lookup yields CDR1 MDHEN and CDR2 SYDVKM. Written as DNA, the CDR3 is TGTGCCAGCAGGATCGGCGGACGAGACTTCTACGAGCAGTACTTC. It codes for CASRIGGRDFYEQYF.

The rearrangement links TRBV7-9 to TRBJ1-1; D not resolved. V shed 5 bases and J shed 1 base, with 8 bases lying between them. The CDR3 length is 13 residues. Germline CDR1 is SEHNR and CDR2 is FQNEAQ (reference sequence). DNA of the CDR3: TGTGCCAGCAGCCTGGACGCGAACACTGAAGCTTTCTTT. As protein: CASSLDANTEAFF.

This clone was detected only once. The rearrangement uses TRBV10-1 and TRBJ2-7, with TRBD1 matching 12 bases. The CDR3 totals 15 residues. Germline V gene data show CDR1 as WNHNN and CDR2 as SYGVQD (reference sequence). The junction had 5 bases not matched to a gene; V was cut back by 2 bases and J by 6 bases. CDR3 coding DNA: TGCGCCAGCAGTGAGCCGGGACAGGGGGCCGGCGAGCAGTACTTC. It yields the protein CASSEPGQGAGEQYF.

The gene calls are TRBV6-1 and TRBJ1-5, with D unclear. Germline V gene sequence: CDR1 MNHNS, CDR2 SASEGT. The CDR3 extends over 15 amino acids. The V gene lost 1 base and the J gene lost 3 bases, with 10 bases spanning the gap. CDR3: CASSEVSSPNQPQHF. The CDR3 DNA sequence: TGTGCCAGCAGTGAAGTATCCAGTCCCAATCAGCCCCAGCATTTT.

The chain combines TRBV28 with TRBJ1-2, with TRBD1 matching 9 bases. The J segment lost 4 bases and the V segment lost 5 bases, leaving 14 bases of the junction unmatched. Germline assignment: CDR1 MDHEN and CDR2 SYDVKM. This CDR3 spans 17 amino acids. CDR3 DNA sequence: TGTGCCAGCAGTCCGGTGACAGGGGGAATAAAGGGCTATGGCTACACCTTC. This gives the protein CASSPVTGGIKGYGYTF.

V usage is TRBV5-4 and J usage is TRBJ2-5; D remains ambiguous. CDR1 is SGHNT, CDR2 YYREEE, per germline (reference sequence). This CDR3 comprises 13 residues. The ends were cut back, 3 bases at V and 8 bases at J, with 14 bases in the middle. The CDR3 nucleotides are TGTGCCAGCAGCTCACTCCCGGGCCCCACCCAGTACTTC. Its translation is CASSSLPGPTQYF.

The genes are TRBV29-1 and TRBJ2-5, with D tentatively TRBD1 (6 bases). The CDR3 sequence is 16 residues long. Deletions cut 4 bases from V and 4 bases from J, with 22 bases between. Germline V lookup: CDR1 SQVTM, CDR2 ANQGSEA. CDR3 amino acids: CSVAGALHDWGETQYF. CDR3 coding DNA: TGCAGCGTTGCAGGGGCTCTGCACGATTGGGGAGAGACCCAGTACTTC.

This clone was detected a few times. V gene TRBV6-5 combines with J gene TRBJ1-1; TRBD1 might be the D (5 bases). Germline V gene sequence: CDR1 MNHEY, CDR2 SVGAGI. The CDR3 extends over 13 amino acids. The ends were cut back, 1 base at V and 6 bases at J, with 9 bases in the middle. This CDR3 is CASSYFGGAEAFF. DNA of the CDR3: TGTGCCAGCAGTTACTTTGGGGGGGCTGAAGCTTTCTTT.